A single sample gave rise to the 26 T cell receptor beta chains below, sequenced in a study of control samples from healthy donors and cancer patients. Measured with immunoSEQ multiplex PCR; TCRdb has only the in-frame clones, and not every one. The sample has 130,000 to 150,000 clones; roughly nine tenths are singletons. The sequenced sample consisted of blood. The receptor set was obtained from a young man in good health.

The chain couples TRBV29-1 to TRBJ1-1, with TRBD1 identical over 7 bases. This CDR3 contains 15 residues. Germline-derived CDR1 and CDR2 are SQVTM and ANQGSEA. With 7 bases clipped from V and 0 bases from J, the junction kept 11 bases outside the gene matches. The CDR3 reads CSADPTGTMNTEAFF. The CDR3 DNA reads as TGCAGCGCCGACCCGACAGGGACGATGAACACTGAAGCTTTCTTT. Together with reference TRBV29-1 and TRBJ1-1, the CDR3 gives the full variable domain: SAVISQKPSRDICQRGTSLTIQCQVDSQVTMMFWYRQQPGQSLTLIATANQGSEATYESGFVIDKFPISRPNLTFSTLTVSNMSPEDSSIYLCSADPTGTMNTEAFFGQGTRLTVV.

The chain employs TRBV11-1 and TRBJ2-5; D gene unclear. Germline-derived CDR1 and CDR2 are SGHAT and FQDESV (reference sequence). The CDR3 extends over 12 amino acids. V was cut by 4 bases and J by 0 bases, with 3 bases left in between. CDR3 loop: CASSSYQETQYF. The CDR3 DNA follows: TGTGCCAGCAGCTCGTACCAAGAGACCCAGTACTTC.

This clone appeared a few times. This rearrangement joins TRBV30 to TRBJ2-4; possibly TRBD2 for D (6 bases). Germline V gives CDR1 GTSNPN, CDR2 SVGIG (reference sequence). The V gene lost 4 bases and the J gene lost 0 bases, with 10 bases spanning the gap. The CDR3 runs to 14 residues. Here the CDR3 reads CAWIPGVAKNIQYF. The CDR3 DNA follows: TGTGCCTGGATCCCGGGGGTAGCCAAAAACATTCAGTACTTC.

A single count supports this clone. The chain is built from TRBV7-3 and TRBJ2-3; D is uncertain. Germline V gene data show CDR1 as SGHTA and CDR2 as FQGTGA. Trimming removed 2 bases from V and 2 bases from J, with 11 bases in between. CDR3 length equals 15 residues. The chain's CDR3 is CASSLGVQFTDTQYF. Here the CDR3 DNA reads TGTGCCAGCAGCTTAGGGGTCCAATTCACAGATACGCAGTATTTT. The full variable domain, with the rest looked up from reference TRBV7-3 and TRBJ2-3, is GAGVSQTPSNKVTEKGKYVELRCDPISGHTALYWYRQSLGQGPEFLIYFQGTGAADDSGLPNDRFFAVRPEGSVSTLKIQRTERGDSAVYLCASSLGVQFTDTQYFGPGTRLTVL.

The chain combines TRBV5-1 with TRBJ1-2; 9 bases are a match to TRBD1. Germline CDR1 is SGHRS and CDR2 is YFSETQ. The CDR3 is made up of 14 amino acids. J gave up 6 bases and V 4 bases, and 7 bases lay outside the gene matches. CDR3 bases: TGCGCCAGCAGCGAGGTACAGGGGGCCGATGGCTACACCTTC. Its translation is CASSEVQGADGYTF.

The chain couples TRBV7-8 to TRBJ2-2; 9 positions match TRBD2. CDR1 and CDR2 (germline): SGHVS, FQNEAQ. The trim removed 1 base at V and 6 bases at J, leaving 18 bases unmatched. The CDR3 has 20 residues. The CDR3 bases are TGTGCCAGCAGCTTAGTCCGCGTTAGGGGGCTAGCGGGACGGGCCGGGGAGCTGTTTTTT. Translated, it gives CASSLVRVRGLAGRAGELFF.

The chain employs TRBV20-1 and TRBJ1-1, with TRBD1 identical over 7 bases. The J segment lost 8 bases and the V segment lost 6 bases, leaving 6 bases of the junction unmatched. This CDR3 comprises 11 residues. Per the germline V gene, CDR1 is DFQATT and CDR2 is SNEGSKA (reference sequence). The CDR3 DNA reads TGCAGTGCGAATCAGGGGGGGGAAGCTTTCTTT. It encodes CSANQGGEAFF.

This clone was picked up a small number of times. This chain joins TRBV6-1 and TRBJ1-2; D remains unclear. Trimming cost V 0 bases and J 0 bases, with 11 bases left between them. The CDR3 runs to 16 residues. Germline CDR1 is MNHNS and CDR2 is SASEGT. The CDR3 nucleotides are TGTGCCAGCAGTGAAGCGATCTTGATAGCTAACTATGGCTACACCTTC. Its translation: CASSEAILIANYGYTF.

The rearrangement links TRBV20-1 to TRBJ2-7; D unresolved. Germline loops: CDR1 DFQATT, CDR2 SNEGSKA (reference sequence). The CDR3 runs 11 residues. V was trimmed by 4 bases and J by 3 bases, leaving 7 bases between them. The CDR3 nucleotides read TGCAGTGCTATCCTGGGCTACGAGCAGTACTTC. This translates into CSAILGYEQYF.

The CDR3 DNA reads TGTGCCAGTAGTATCACACCGGGACAGGGGGACTCGAGGAACACCGGGGAGCTGTTTTTT. It codes for CASSITPGQGDSRNTGELFF. V and J are TRBV19 and TRBJ2-2, with 11 bases matching TRBD1. Trimming at V came to 3 bases and at J to 1 base, leaving 13 bases not matched to a gene. The CDR3 consists of 20 residues. Germline V gives CDR1 LNHDA, CDR2 SQIVND (reference sequence).

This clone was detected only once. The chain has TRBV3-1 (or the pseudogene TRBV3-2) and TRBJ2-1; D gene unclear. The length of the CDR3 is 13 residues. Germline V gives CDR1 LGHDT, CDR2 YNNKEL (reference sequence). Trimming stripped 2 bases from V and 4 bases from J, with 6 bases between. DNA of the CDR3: TGTGCCAGCAGCCAAAACCAATACAATGAGCAGTTCTTC. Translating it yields CASSQNQYNEQFF.

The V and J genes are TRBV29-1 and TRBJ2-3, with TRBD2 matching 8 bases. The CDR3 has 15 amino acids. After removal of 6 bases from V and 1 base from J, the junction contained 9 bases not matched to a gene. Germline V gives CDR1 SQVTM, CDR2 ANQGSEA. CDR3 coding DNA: TGCAGCGTGTTCGGTCTAGCGGGTGGCACAGATACGCAGTATTTT. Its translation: CSVFGLAGGTDTQYF.

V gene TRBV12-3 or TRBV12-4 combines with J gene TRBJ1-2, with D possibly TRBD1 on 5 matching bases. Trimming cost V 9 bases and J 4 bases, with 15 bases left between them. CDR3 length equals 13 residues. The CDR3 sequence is CASSGGRSYGYTF. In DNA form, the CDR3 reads TGTGCCAGTTCTGGGGGACGTAGCTATGGCTACACCTTC.

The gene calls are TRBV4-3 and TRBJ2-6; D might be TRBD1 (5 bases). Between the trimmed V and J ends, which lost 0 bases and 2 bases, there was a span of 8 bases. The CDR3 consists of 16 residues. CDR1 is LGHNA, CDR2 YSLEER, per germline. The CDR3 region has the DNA TGCGCCAGCAGCCAAGATCAGGGCACTGGGGCCAACGTCCTGACTTTC. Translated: CASSQDQGTGANVLTF.

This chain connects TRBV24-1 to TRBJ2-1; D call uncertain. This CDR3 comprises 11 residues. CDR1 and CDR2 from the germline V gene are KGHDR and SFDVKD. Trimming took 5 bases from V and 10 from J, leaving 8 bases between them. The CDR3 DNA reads TGTGCCACCAGTGGAAAGCTAGAGCAGTTCTTC. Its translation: CATSGKLEQFF.

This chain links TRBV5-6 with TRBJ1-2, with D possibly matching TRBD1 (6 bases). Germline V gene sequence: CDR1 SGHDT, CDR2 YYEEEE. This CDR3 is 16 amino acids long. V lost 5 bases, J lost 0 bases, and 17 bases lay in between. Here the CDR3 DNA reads TGTGCCAGCAGGCTGGCGGGAGGGACAACTAACTATGGCTACACCTTC. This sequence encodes CASRLAGGTTNYGYTF.

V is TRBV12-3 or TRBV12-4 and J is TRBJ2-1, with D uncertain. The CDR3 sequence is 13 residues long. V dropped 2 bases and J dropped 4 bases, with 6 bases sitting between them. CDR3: CASSLYGYNEQFF. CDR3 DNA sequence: TGTGCCAGCAGTTTATATGGGTACAATGAGCAGTTCTTC.

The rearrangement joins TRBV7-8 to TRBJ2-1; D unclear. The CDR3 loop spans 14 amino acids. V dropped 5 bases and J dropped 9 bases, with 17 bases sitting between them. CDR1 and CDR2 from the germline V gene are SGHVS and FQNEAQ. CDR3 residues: CASSPSDSIREQFF. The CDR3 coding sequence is TGTGCCAGCAGCCCTTCTGACTCTATCCGTGAGCAGTTCTTC.

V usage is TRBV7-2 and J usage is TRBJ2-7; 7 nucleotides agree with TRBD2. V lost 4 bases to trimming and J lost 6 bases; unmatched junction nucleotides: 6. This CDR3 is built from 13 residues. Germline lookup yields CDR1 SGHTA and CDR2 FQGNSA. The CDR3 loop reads CASSSQRGSEQYF. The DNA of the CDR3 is TGTGCCAGCAGCTCACAGCGGGGATCCGAGCAGTACTTC.

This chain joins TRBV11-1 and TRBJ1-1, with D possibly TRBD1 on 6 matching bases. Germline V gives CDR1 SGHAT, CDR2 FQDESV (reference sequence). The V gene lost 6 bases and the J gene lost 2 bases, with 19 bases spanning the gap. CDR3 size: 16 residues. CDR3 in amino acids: CASSLSLTGPNTEAFF. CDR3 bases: TGTGCCAGCAGTCTCTCCCTGACAGGTCCAAACACTGAAGCTTTCTTT.

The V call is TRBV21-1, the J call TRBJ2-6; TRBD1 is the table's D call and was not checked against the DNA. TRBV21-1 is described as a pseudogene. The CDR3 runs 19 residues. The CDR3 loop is CARGFPPGQSFSGANVLTF. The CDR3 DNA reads TGTGCCAGGGGATTCCCACCGGGACAGTCATTTAGTGGGGCCAACGTCCTGACTTTC.

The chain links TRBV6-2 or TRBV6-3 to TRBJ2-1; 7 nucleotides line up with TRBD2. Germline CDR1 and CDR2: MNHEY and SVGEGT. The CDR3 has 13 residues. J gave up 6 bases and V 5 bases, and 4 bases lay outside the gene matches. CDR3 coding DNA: TGTGCCAGCAGTAGGGGACTACCCAATGAGCAGTTCTTC. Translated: CASSRGLPNEQFF.

The CDR3: CASSSRGPTYEQYF. The DNA of the CDR3 is TGTGCCAGTAGTAGTCGCGGACCAACCTACGAGCAGTACTTC. The rearrangement links TRBV19 to TRBJ2-7; no clear D. Trimming cost V 4 bases and J 2 bases, with 12 bases left between them. The CDR3 covers 14 residues. The germline CDR1 and CDR2 sequences are LNHDA and SQIVND (reference sequence). Combining the CDR3 with reference TRBV19 and TRBJ2-7 gives the whole variable domain DGGITQSPKYLFRKEGQNVTLSCEQNLNHDAMYWYRQDPGQGLRLIYYSQIVNDFQKGDIAEGYSVSREKKESFPLTVTSAQKNPTAFYLCASSSRGPTYEQYFGPGTRLTVT.

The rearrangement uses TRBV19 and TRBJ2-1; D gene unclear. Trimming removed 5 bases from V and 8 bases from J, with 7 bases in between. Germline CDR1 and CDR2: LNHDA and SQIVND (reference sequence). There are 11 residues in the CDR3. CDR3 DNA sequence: TGTGCCAGTAGTCGGGTCCATGAGCAGTTCTTC. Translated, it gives CASSRVHEQFF.

The CDR3 reads CASSPDGTGEGSTEAFF. The CDR3 DNA is TGTGCCAGCAGCCCCGACGGGACAGGGGAAGGGAGCACTGAAGCTTTCTTT. This rearrangement joins TRBV7-2 to TRBJ1-1; 10 nucleotides agree with TRBD1. Germline V gene sequence: CDR1 SGHTA, CDR2 FQGNSA. J gave up 4 bases and V 5 bases, and 13 bases lay outside the gene matches. The CDR3 covers 17 residues. The variable domain in full, with the rest retrieved from reference TRBV7-2 and TRBJ1-1, is GAGVSQSPSNKVTEKGKDVELRCDPISGHTALYWYRQSLGQGLEFLIYFQGNSAPDKSGLPSDRFSAERTGGSVSTLTIQRTQQEDSAVYLCASSPDGTGEGSTEAFFGQGTRLTVV.

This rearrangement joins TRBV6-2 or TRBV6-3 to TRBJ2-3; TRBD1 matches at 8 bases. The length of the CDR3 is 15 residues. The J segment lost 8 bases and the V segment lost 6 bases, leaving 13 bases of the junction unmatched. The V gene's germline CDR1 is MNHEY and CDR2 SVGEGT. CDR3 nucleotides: TGTGCCAGCAGCAGGGACAGGCTTGGACGAGGTACGCAGTATTTT. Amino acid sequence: CASSRDRLGRGTQYF.